One and the same sample provided the 8 T cell receptor beta chains below, sequenced in a study of CD8+ T cells in alopecia areata. cDNA reverse transcribed from extracted RNA served as the sequencing template. This table comes from immunoSEQ multiplex PCR, and its TCRdb copy is limited to in-frame clones, with some not included. Altogether around 60,000 clones are present, about 44% being singletons, with the ten largest covering about 51%. The specimen was NKG2D-low CD8+ T cells sorted from blood. Source of these receptors: a human donor with alopecia areata.

The chain is built from TRBV5-4 and TRBJ2-2, with D perhaps matching TRBD1 or TRBD2 (5 bases each). The CDR3 is made up of 15 amino acids. V dropped 9 bases and J dropped 1 base, with 16 bases sitting between them. Germline V gene sequence: CDR1 SGHNT, CDR2 YYREEE (reference sequence). The CDR3, as DNA: TGTGCCACCTTTAGAGGGGAGCTGAACACCGGGGAGCTGTTTTTT. Encoded protein: CATFRGELNTGELFF. Full variable domain (missing parts from reference TRBV5-4 and TRBJ2-2): ETGVTQSPTHLIKTRGQQVTLRCSSQSGHNTVSWYQQALGQGPQFIFQYYREEENGRGNFPPRFSGLQFPNYSSELNVNALELDDSALYLCATFRGELNTGELFFGEGSRLTVL.

V and J are TRBV10-3 and TRBJ1-1; 7 bases match TRBD1. Trimming took 3 bases from V and 4 from J; bases not matched to a gene: 8. The CDR3 covers 15 residues. Germline lookup yields CDR1 ENHRY and CDR2 SYGVKD. The CDR3 reads CAISEKQGLSTEAFF. In DNA, the CDR3 is TGTGCCATCAGTGAAAAACAGGGGCTATCCACTGAAGCTTTCTTT.

This chain uses TRBV6-5 with TRBJ1-2, with 7 bases fitting TRBD1. J lost 6 bases, V lost 3 bases, and 4 bases had no gene match. This CDR3 has 13 residues. Germline V lookup: CDR1 MNHEY, CDR2 SVGAGI. The chain's CDR3 is CASSYQGGNGYTF. The CDR3 DNA is TGTGCCAGCAGTTATCAAGGGGGCAATGGCTACACCTTC.

The rearrangement uses TRBV7-8 and TRBJ2-3; no clear D. The V and J ends lost 5 bases and 8 bases respectively, with 29 bases between them. CDR3 length equals 18 residues. The germline V gene encodes CDR1 SGHVS and CDR2 FQNEAQ. The CDR3 nucleotides are TGTGCCAGCAGCCCAAAAGCGTCTGGAAGTTCCGGTTTCGCTACGCAGTATTTT. It is translated as CASSPKASGSSGFATQYF. The full variable domain, with the rest looked up from reference TRBV7-8 and TRBJ2-3, is GAGVSQSPRYKVAKRGQDVALRCDPISGHVSLFWYQQALGQGPEFLTYFQNEAQLDKSGLPSDRFFAERPEGSVSTLKIQRTQQEDSAVYLCASSPKASGSSGFATQYFGPGTRLTVL.

The chain employs TRBV4-1 and TRBJ2-2; 7 bases map to TRBD2. The germline gives CDR1 MGHRA, CDR2 YSYEKL. The CDR3 contains 16 residues. V was clipped by 4 bases and J by 2 bases; unmatched bases: 7. The CDR3 spells CASSPQASGNTGELFF. In DNA, the CDR3 is TGCGCCAGCAGCCCGCAGGCTAGCGGAAACACCGGGGAGCTGTTTTTT.

The chain combines TRBV5-6 with TRBJ1-1, with D possibly matching TRBD1 (6 bases). CDR1 is SGHDT, CDR2 YYEEEE, per germline. The CDR3 extends over 13 amino acids. Trimming left V 4 bases short and J 4 bases short, with 11 bases between. CDR3: CASSIQGGTEAFF. The DNA of the CDR3 is TGTGCCAGCAGCATACAGGGAGGCACTGAAGCTTTCTTT.

The V and J genes are TRBV5-1 and TRBJ2-1; D ambiguous. This CDR3 is built from 13 residues. V dropped 4 bases and J dropped 5 bases, with 10 bases sitting between them. Germline assignment: CDR1 SGHRS and CDR2 YFSETQ. CDR3 bases: TGCGCCAGCAGCCCCACCCCGAACAATGAGCAGTTCTTC. It specifies CASSPTPNNEQFF. Full variable domain (missing parts from reference TRBV5-1 and TRBJ2-1): KAGVTQTPRYLIKTRGQQVTLSCSPISGHRSVSWYQQTPGQGLQFLFEYFSETQRNKGNFPGRFSGRQFSNSRSEMNVSTLELGDSALYLCASSPTPNNEQFFGPGTRLTVL.

This chain connects TRBV4-3 to TRBJ2-1; no firm D call. V was trimmed by 0 bases and J by 3 bases, leaving 9 bases between them. The CDR3 is 15 residues long. From germline, CDR1 is LGHNA and CDR2 YSLEER. CDR3 residues: CASSQDNSLYNEQFF. As DNA, the CDR3 is TGCGCCAGCAGCCAAGATAACTCACTCTACAATGAGCAGTTCTTC.